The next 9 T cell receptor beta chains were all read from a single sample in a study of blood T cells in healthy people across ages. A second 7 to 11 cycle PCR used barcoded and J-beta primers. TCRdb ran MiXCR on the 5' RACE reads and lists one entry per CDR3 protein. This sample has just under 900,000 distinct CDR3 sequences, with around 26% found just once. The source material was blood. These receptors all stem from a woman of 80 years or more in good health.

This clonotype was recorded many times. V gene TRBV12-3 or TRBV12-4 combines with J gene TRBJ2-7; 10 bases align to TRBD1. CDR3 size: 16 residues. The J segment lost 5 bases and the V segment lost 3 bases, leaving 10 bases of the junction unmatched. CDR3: CASSLPLGQGRNEQYF. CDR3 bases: TGTGCCAGCAGTTTGCCCTTGGGACAGGGGAGGAACGAGCAGTACTTC.

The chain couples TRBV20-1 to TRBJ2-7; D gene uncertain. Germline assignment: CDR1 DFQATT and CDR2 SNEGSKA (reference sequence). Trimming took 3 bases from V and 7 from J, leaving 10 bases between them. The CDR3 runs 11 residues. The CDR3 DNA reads TGCAGTGCTAGCGCAACACGGGAGCAGTACTTC. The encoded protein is CSASATREQYF.

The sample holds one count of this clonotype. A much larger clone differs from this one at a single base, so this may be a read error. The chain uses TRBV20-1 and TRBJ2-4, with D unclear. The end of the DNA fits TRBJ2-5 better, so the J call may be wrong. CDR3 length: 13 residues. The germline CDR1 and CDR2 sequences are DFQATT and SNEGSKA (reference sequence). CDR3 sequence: CSARNSDAKTQYF. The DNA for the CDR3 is TGCAGTGCTAGAAATTCTGATGCGAAGACCCAGTACTTC.

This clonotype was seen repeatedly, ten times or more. This CDR3 reads CASSLRAGPYEQYF. CDR3 in DNA: TGTGCCAGCAGTTTAAGGGCCGGACCCTACGAGCAGTACTTC. V is TRBV27 and J is TRBJ2-7; D is unclear. Trimming shortened V by 2 bases and J by 2 bases, and 10 bases separated the two germline ends. This CDR3 spans 14 amino acids. Per germline, CDR1 MNHEY and CDR2 SMNVEV (reference sequence).

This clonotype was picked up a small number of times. CDR3 nucleotide sequence: TGTGCCAGCAGCACGACAGGGTCGGACACTGAAGCTTTCTTT. Protein: CASSTTGSDTEAFF. The V gene is TRBV7-2, the J gene TRBJ1-1, with 7 nucleotides matching TRBD1. Germline lookup yields CDR1 SGHTA and CDR2 FQGNSA. There are 14 residues in the CDR3. J was trimmed by 3 bases and V by 5 bases; bases with no gene match: 6.

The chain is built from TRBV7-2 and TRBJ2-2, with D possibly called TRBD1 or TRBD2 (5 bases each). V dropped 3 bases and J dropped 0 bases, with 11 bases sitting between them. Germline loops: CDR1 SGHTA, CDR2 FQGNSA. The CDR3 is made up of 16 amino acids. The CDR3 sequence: CASSFRGTTNTGELFF. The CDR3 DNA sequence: TGTGCCAGCAGCTTCCGGGGCACTACGAACACCGGGGAGCTGTTTTTT.

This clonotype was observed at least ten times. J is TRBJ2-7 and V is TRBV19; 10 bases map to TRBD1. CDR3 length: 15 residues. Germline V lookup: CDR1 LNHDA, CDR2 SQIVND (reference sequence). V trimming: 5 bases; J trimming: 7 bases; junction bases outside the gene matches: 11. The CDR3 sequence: CASSSPGQGQREQYF. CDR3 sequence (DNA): TGTGCCAGTAGTTCACCGGGACAGGGGCAGCGGGAGCAGTACTTC. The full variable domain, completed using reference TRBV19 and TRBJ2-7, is DGGITQSPKYLFRKEGQNVTLSCEQNLNHDAMYWYRQDPGQGLRLIYYSQIVNDFQKGDIAEGYSVSREKKESFPLTVTSAQKNPTAFYLCASSSPGQGQREQYFGPGTRLTVT.

The DNA for the CDR3 is TGCGCCAGCAGCTTGACCACCGGGACTTCCTACGAGCAGTACTTC. It specifies CASSLTTGTSYEQYF. This rearrangement joins TRBV5-1 to TRBJ2-7, with D maybe TRBD2 (6 bases). CDR3 length equals 15 residues. V shed 1 base and J shed 1 base, with 12 bases lying between them. In germline, CDR1 is SGHRS, CDR2 YFSETQ.

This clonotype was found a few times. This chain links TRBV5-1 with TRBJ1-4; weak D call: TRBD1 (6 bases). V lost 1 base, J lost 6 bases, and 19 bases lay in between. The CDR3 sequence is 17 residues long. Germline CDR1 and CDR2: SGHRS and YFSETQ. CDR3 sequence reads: CASSLRTVEGGHEKLFF. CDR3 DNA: TGCGCCAGCAGCTTGAGGACCGTCGAAGGGGGGCATGAAAAACTGTTTTTT.